Listed below are T cell receptor beta chains from one sample, sequenced in a study of T cells expressing NK-cell markers. TCRdb derives one entry per CDR3 protein from the 5' RACE reads, leaving out DNA. The repertoire shows 550,000 or so distinct CDR3 sequences; the top ten hold approximately 4%. The sample comprised blood T cells: a sorted CD56 or NKG2C T cell subset, CD4+ or CD8+ T cells, or bulk PBMC T cells (not recorded which). The receptors come from a man aged 18 to 30 in good health. The CDR3 runs from the conserved cysteine through the conserved F or W.

v_gene,j_gene,CDR3aa
TRBV4-1,TRBJ1-4,CASSQDSSNEKLFF
TRBV6-2/TRBV6-3,TRBJ1-1,CASRLQNTEAFF
TRBV7-9,TRBJ2-1,CASTSAHNEQFF
TRBV11-2,TRBJ2-4,CASSAGLGKNIQYF
TRBV10-2,TRBJ2-1,CASTPDNEQFF
TRBV7-2,TRBJ1-1,CASSPLGTMGTEAFF
TRBV27,TRBJ2-1,CASSFRSSGKGGNEQFF
TRBV10-3,TRBJ2-1,CAIRSGTATNEQFF
TRBV6-1,TRBJ2-2,CASRTGTGGTANTGELFF
TRBV5-6,TRBJ2-5,CASSFYRGVETQYF
TRBV21-1,TRBJ2-7,CASSLRQGRPYEQYF
TRBV15,TRBJ2-7,CATSRDTGQGNYEQYF
TRBV12-3/TRBV12-4,TRBJ2-3,CASSSTSGKTDTQYF
TRBV5-1,TRBJ2-5,CASSLRGHAGETQYF
TRBV6-2/TRBV6-3,TRBJ2-3,CASSYPPDTDTQYF
TRBV28,TRBJ2-5,CASSLWAAGTEETQYF
TRBV10-3,TRBJ1-1,CAIRSDSNTEAFF
TRBV24-1,TRBJ2-1,CATVGYGNEQFF
TRBV9,TRBJ1-1,CASSMQTMNTEAFF
TRBV6-1,TRBJ2-1,CASSSGVVEQFF
TRBV5-1,TRBJ2-5,CASSIRDIETQYF
TRBV5-1,TRBJ2-6,CASSPTGSIGANVLTF
TRBV28,TRBJ2-1,CASSQPPQGVTEQFF
TRBV7-2,TRBJ2-4,CASSLKRLRDKNIQYF
TRBV27,TRBJ2-7,CASSLKRRPPGYEQYF
TRBV4-1,TRBJ2-1,CASSQGLAGAQFF
TRBV5-4,TRBJ1-1,CASSLGQGVEAFF
TRBV29-1,TRBJ2-5,CSVEVQNLPQETQYF
TRBV28,TRBJ2-1,CASSMTAPLRQFF
TRBV5-1,TRBJ2-3,CASSFQGGGFTDTQYF
TRBV10-3,TRBJ2-6,CAISPDPGSGANVLTF
TRBV7-2,TRBJ1-1,CASSSWGNEAFF
TRBV3-1,TRBJ2-3,CASSQDARYTDTQYF
TRBV5-6,TRBJ2-5,CASSYGLTGATQYF
TRBV6-1,TRBJ1-4,CASSDLGQGADEKLFF
TRBV10-2,TRBJ2-1,CASSVVGEQFF
TRBV12-3/TRBV12-4,TRBJ2-5,CASSLARSNGETQYF
TRBV12-3/TRBV12-4,TRBJ2-3,CASGSTSVPWDTQYF
TRBV5-1,TRBJ1-2,CASSTDPRGTGYTF
TRBV6-6,TRBJ2-3,CAASTRDRVYF
TRBV7-9,TRBJ2-7,CASSFSRESLSYEQYF
TRBV12-3/TRBV12-4,TRBJ1-3,CASSLVIGQGSGNTIYF
TRBV20-1,TRBJ2-7,CSAPTGTGAWYEQYF
TRBV20-1,TRBJ1-1,CSASWGSGAFF
TRBV12-3/TRBV12-4,TRBJ2-1,CASSLARWGTDNEQFF
TRBV20-1,TRBJ2-5,CSASRDRGFGETQYF
TRBV4-2,TRBJ2-7,CASSQGLARDYTYEQYF
TRBV28,TRBJ2-2,CASSLMLGENTGELFF
TRBV11-2,TRBJ2-3,CASSFDRLTDTQYF
TRBV4-2,TRBJ2-3,CASSHAPSGRAHHRTDTQYF
TRBV6-1,TRBJ2-7,CASSPLNRGQGEQYF
TRBV18,TRBJ2-1,CASSPGGTGGRNEQFF
TRBV15,TRBJ1-6,CATSSQGNSSPLHF